The 5 T cell receptor beta chains below were found in one sample sequenced in a study of post-analysis software for immune sequencing data (dated by TCRdb to about 2015). The full study reports these points: Patients showed significantly higher frequencies than controls for several TRBV segments, among them TRBV5-6, TRBV5-1 and TRBV20-1.

These TCRs are of unknown antigen specificity. Libraries were built with PCR. For sequencing, an Illumina HiSeq 2500 was employed. To reduce PCR and sequencing biases, unique molecular identifiers were built into the TCR beta cDNA libraries. TCRdb itself trimmed the public reads at Q25 with fastp, ran MiXCR and retained productive beta chains. Entries that share a CDR3 protein sequence are merged under the most common genes and DNA. Present in this sample are about 770,000 distinct CDR3 sequences, about 43% of which were seen just once. The ten largest account for 4.9% of the sample. Sequencing was carried out using blood. The receptor source for this set is a girl aged 10-17 years with multiple sclerosis.

This clonotype has a handful of counts. The chain has TRBV5-5 and TRBJ2-5; tentative D call: TRBD1 (7 bases). CDR3 length equals 14 residues. CDR1 SGHKS and CDR2 YYEKEE come from the germline V gene (reference sequence). The V gene lost 4 bases and the J gene lost 11 bases, with 21 bases spanning the gap. In nucleotides, the CDR3 is TGTGCCAGCAGCCAGAACAGGGGCCCGGGGGAGCAGTACTTC. Translated: CASSQNRGPGEQYF.

This clonotype appeared a few times. The junction differs from germline at one of its ends, possibly a read error. The CDR3 loop reads CATSGYMNTEAFF. The CDR3 bases are TGTGCCACCTCGGGGTACATGAACACTGAGGCTTTCTTT. The chain carries TRBV13 and TRBJ1-1; D gene unclear. The CDR3 length is 13 residues. Germline values: CDR1 PRHDT, CDR2 FYEKMQ (reference sequence).

Points on this clonotype: Since a much larger clone is just one base distant, this may be a read error. This CDR3 reads CTTSREGQRDQPQHF. The DNA for the CDR3 is TGTACCACCAGCAGAGAGGGACAGCGAGATCAGCCCCAGCATTTT. The chain couples TRBV15 to TRBJ1-5; 7 bases align to TRBD1. The CDR3 loop spans 15 amino acids. The V gene's germline CDR1 is LNHNV and CDR2 YYDKDF (reference sequence).

This clonotype showed up just a few times. V and J are TRBV20-1 and TRBJ1-4; no clear D gene. The germline gives CDR1 DFQATT, CDR2 SNEGSKA (reference sequence). The V end lost 6 bases, the J end lost 2 bases, and 7 bases lay between the germline ends. CDR3 length equals 12 residues. The CDR3 protein is CSASRTNEKLFF. The DNA for the CDR3 is TGCAGTGCCAGTAGGACTAATGAAAAACTGTTTTTT.

The chain joins TRBV11-3 to TRBJ2-3; D unresolved. V lost 1 base to trimming and J lost 4 bases, with 12 bases between them. Germline V gene lookup returns CDR1 SGHNT and CDR2 YENEEA. CDR3 size: 15 residues. The CDR3 reads CASSLGPLRPDTQYF. CDR3 nucleotides: TGTGCCAGCAGCTTAGGGCCACTAAGACCAGATACGCAGTATTTT.